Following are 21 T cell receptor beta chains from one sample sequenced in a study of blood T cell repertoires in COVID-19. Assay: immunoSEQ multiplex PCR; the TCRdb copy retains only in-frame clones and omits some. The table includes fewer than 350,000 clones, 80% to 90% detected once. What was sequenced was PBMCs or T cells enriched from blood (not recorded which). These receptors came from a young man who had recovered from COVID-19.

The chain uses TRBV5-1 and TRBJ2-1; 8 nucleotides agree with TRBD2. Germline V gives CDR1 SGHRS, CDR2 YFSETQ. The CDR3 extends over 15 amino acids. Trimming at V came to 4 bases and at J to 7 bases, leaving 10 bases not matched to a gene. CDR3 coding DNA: TGCGCCAGCAGCCCGAGCGGGGGCCTTATTAATGAGCAGTTCTTC. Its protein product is CASSPSGGLINEQFF.

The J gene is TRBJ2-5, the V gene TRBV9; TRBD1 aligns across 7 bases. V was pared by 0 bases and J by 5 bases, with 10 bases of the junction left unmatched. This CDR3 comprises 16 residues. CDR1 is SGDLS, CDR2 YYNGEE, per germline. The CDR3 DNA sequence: TGTGCCAGCAGCGTAGAAGTAGGGGGCAGACGTGAGACCCAGTACTTC. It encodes CASSVEVGGRRETQYF.

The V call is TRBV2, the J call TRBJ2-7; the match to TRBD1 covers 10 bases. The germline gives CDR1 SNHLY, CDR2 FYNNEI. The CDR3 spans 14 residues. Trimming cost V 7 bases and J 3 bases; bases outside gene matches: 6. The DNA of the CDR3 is TGTGCCAGCATCAGGGACAGGGGAAGCTACGAGCAGTACTTC. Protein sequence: CASIRDRGSYEQYF.

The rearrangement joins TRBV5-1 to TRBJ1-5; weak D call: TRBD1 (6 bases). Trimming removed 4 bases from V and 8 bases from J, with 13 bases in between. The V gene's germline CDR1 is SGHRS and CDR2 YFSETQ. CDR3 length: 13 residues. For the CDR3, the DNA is TGCGCCAGCAGCCTAAAACAGGGTGAGCCCCAGCATTTT. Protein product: CASSLKQGEPQHF.

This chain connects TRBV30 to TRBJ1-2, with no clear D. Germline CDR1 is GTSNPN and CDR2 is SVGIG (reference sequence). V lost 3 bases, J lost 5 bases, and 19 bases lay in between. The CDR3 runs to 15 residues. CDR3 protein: CAWRGGLGQGYGYTF. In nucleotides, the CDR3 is TGTGCCTGGAGGGGAGGACTGGGCCAAGGATATGGCTACACCTTC. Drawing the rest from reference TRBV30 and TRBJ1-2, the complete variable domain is SQTIHQWPATLVQPVGSPLSLECTVEGTSNPNLYWYRQAAGRGLQLLFYSVGIGQISSEVPQNLSASRPQDRQFILSSKKLLLSDSGFYLCAWRGGLGQGYGYTFGSGTRLTVV.

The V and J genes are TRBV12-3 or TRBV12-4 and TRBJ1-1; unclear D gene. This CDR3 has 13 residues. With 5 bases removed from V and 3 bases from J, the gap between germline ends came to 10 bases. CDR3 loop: CASSPLSHTEAFF. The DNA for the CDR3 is TGTGCCAGCAGTCCTCTCAGTCACACTGAAGCTTTCTTT.

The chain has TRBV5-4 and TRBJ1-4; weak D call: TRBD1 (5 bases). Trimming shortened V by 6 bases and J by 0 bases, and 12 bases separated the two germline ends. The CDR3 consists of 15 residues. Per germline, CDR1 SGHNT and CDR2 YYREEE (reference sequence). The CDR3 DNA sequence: TGTGCCAGCACCTTTAGGGGCGCAACTAATGAAAAACTGTTTTTT. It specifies CASTFRGATNEKLFF.

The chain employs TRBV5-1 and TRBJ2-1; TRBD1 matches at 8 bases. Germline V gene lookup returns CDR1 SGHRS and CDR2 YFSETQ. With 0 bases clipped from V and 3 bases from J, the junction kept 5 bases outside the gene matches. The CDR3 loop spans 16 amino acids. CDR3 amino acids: CASSLAGGQGYNEQFF. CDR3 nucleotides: TGCGCCAGCAGCTTGGCCGGTGGACAGGGCTACAATGAGCAGTTCTTC.

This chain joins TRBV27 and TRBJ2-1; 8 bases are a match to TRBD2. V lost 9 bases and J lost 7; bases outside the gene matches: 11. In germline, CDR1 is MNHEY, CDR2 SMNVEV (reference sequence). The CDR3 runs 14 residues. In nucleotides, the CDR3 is TGTGCCAGTAGGCGGGGGGTTCGGAGGAATGAGCAGTTCTTC. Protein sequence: CASRRGVRRNEQFF.

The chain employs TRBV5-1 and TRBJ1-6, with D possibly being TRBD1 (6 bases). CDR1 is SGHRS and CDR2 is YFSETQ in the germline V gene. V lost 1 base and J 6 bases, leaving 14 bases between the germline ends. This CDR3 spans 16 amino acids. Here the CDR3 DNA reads TGCGCCAGCAGCTTGTGGCAGACCAGGGGTAATTCACCCCTCCACTTT. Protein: CASSLWQTRGNSPLHF.

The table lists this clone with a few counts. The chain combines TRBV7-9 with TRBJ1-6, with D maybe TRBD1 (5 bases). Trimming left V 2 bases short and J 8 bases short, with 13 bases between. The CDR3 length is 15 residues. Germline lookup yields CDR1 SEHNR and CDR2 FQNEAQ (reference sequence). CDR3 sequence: CASSLLGRDYSPLHF. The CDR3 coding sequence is TGTGCCAGCAGCTTATTGGGCAGGGACTATTCACCCCTCCACTTT. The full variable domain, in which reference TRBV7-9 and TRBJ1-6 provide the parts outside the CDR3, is DTGVSQNPRHKITKRGQNVTFRCDPISEHNRLYWYRQTLGQGPEFLTYFQNEAQLEKSRLLSDRFSAERPKGSFSTLEIQRTEQGDSAMYLCASSLLGRDYSPLHFGNGTRLTVT.

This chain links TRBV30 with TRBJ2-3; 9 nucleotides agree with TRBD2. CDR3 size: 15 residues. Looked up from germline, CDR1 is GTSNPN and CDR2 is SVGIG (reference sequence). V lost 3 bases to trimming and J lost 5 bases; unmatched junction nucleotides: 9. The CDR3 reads CAWSLRGGLKDTQYF. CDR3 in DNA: TGTGCCTGGAGCCTGCGGGGGGGCCTCAAAGATACGCAGTATTTT.

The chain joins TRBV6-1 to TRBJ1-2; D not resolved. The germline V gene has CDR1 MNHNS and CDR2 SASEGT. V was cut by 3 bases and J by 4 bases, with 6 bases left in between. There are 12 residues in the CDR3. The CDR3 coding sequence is TGTGCCAGCAGTGACCTTCCCTATGGCTACACCTTC. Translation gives CASSDLPYGYTF.

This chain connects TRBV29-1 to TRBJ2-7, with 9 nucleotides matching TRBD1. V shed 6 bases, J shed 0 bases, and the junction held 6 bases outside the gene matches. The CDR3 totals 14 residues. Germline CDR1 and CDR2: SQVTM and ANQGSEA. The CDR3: CSVMGTGSSYEQYF. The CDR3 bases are TGCAGCGTGATGGGGACAGGGAGCTCCTACGAGCAGTACTTC.

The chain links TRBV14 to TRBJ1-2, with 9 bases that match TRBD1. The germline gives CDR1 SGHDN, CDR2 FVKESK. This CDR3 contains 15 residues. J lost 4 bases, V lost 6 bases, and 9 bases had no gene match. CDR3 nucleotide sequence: TGTGCCAGCAGACCGTGGACAGGGGATATCTATGGCTACACCTTC. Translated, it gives CASRPWTGDIYGYTF.

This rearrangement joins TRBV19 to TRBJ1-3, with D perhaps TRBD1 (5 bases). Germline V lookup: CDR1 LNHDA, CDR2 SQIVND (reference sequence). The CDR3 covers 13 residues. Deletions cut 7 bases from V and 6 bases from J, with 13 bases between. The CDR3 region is CASNPTATNTIYF. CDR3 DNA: TGTGCCAGTAACCCGACAGCGACAAACACCATATATTTT.

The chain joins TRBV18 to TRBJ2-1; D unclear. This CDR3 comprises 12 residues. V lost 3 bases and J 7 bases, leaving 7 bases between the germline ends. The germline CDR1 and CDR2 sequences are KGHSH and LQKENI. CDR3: CASSPAENEQFF. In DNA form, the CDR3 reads TGTGCCAGCTCACCGGCAGAAAATGAGCAGTTCTTC.

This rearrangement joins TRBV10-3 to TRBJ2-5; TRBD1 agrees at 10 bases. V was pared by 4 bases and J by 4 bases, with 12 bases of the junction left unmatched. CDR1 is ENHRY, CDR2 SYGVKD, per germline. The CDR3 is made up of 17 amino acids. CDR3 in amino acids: CAISGVLGQGSGETQYF. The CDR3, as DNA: TGTGCCATCAGTGGGGTTCTGGGACAGGGGTCGGGAGAGACCCAGTACTTC.

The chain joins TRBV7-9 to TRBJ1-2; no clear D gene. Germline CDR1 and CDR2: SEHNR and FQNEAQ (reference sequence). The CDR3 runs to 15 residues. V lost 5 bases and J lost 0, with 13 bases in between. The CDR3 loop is CASSGRREANYGYTF. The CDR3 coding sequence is TGTGCCAGCAGCGGACGACGGGAAGCTAACTATGGCTACACCTTC.

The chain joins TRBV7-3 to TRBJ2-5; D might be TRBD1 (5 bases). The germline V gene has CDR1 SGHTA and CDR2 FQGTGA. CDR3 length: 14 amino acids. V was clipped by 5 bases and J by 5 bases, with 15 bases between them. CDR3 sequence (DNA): TGTGCCAGCAGCCGGACGGCAGGGTCCGAGACCCAGTACTTC. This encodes CASSRTAGSETQYF.

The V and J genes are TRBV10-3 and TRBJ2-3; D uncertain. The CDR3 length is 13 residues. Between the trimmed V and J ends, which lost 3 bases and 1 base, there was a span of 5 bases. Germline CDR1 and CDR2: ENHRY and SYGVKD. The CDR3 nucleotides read TGTGCCATCAGTGAAGAGGGCACAGATACGCAGTATTTT. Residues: CAISEEGTDTQYF.